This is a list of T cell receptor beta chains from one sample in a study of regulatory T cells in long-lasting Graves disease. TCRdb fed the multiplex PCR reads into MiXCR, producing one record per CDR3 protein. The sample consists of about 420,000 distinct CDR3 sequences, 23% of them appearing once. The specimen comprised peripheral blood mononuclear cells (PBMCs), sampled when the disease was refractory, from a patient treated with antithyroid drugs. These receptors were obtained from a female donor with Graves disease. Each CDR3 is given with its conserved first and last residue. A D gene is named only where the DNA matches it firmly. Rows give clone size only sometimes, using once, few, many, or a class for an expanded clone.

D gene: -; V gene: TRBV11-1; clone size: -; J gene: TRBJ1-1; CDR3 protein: CASSFGGKNTEAFF; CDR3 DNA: TGTGCCAGCAGCTTTGGGGGGAAAAACACTGAAGCTTTCTTT
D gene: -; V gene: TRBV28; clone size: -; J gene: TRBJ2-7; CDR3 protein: CASRSATGGDVF; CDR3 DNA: TGTGCCAGCAGATCGGCTACTGGGGGTGATGTGTTC
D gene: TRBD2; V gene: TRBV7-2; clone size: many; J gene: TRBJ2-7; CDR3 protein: CASSFGWLAGRYEQYF; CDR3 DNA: TGTGCCAGCAGCTTCGGTTGGCTAGCGGGGAGATACGAGCAGTACTTC
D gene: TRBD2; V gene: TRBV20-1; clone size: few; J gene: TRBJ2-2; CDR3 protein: CSARRRAGGNTGELFF; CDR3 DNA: TGCAGTGCTAGGCGGAGGGCGGGAGGGAACACCGGGGAGCTGTTTTTT
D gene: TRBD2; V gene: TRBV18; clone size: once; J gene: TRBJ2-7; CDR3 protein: CASSPPAGRHEQYF; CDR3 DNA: TGTGCCAGCTCACCGCCAGCGGGACGTCACGAGCAGTACTTC
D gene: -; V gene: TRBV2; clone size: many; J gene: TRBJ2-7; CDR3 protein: CASLLVEVTTSSSYEQYF; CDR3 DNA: TGTGCCAGCCTCCTGGTTGAGGTCACGACCTCGAGCTCCTACGAGCAGTACTTC
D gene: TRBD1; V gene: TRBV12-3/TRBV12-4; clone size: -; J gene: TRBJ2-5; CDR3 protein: CASSLRQGKETQYF; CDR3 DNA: TGTGCCAGCAGCCTCAGACAGGGAAAAGAGACCCAGTACTTC
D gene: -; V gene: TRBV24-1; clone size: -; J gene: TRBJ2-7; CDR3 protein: CATSDFAGNEQYF; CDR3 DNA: TGTGCCACCAGTGATTTCGCGGGAAACGAGCAGTACTTC
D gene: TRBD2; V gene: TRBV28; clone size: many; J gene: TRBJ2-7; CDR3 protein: CASSRLAGWYEQYF; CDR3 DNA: TGTGCCAGCAGTCGACTAGCGGGATGGTACGAGCAGTACTTC
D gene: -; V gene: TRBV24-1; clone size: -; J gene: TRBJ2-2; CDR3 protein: CATSGAGKFGELFF; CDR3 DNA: TGTGCCACCAGTGGGGCAGGGAAGTTCGGGGAGCTGTTTTTT
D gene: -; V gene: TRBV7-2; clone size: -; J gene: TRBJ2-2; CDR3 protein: CASSSAGSANTGELFF; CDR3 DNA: TGTGCCAGCAGCTCCGCCGGGAGTGCGAACACCGGGGAGCTGTTTTTT
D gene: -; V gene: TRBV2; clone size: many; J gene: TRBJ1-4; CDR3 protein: CASSERPLGGAEEKLFF; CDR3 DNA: TGTGCCAGCAGTGAGCGACCGCTGGGGGGGGCGGAAGAAAAACTGTTTTTT
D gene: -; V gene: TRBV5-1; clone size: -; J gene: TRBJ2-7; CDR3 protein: CASSLAGATSYEQYF; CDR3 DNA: TGCGCCAGCAGCTTGGCCGGAGCGACCTCCTACGAGCAGTACTTC
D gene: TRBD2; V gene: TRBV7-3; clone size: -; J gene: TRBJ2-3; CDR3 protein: CASSLLGQASGYTDTQYF; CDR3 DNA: TGTGCCAGCAGCTTATTGGGTCAGGCTAGCGGGTACACAGATACGCAGTATTTT